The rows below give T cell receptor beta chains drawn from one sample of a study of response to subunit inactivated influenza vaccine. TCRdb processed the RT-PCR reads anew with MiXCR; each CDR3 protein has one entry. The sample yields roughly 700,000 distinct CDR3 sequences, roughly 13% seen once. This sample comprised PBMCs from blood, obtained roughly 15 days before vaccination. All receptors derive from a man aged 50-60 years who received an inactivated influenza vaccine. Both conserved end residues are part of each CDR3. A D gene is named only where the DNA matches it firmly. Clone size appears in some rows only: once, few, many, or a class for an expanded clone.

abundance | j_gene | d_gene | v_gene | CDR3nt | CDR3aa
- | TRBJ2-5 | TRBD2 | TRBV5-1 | TGCGCCAGCAGCTTGAGCCTAGCGGGAAGGGAGGAGACCCAGTACTTC | CASSLSLAGREETQYF
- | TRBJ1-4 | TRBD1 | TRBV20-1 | TGCAGTGCTAGAGGATCCGGGACAGGGACGTTTAATGAAAAACTGTTTTTT | CSARGSGTGTFNEKLFF
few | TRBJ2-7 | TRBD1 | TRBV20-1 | TGCAGTGCTAGAGATCAGACAGGGGCCTACGAGCAGTACTTC | CSARDQTGAYEQYF
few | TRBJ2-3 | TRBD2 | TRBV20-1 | TGCAGTGCTCCCGCCAGCGGGAGGGCCGGGGGCACAGATACGCAGTATTTT | CSAPASGRAGGTDTQYF
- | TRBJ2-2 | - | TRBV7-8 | TGTGCCAGCAGACCTGGCTACCCTAGGGAGCTGTTTTTT | CASRPGYPRELFF
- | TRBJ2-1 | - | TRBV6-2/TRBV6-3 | TGTGCCAGCAGAACTCTGGGCGCGTCCTACAATGAGCAGTTCTTC | CASRTLGASYNEQFF
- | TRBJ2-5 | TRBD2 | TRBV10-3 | TGTGCCATCAGTGAAGGACTAGCGGGAGTGGTTGAGACCCAGTACTTC | CAISEGLAGVVETQYF
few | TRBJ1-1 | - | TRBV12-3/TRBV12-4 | TGTGCCAGCAGTTTAATCGGCAGGGATGTCTCTGAAGCTTTCTTT | CASSLIGRDVSEAFF
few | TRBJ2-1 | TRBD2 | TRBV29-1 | TGCAGCGTTGTCCCTAGCGGGGGACCGAACTACAATGAGCAGTTCTTC | CSVVPSGGPNYNEQFF
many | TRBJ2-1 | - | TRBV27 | TGTGCCAGCAGTTTACGGGGTTCCGGGCAGTTCTTC | CASSLRGSGQFF
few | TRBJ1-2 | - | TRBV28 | TGTGCCAGCACGGGGGGGATGGACTATGGCTACACCTTC | CASTGGMDYGYTF
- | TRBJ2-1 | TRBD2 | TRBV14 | TGTGCCAGCAGCCAAGCACGGGGGGGTTACAATGAGCAGTTCTTC | CASSQARGGYNEQFF
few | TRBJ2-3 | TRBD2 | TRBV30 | TGTGCCTGGAGTAGCGTTAGGACTAGCGGAATTACAGATACGCAGTATTTT | CAWSSVRTSGITDTQYF
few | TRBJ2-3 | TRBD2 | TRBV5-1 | TGCGCCAGCAGCTTGGTCCTTGGGACTAGCGCTACAGATACGCAGTATTTT | CASSLVLGTSATDTQYF
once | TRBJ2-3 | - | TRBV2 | TGTGCCAGCAGGGCTGACTGGACAGATACGCAGTATTTT | CASRADWTDTQYF
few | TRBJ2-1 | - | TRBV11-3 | TGTGCCAGCAGCCCTCACCGGTGGGGTTACAATGAGCAGTTCTTC | CASSPHRWGYNEQFF
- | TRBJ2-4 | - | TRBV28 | TGTGCCAGCAGTTTATCAGGGGAGTTCGCCAAAAACATTCAGTACTTC | CASSLSGEFAKNIQYF
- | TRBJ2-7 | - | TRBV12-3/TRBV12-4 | TGTGCCAGCAGTTTACGAGTCCGCTACGAGCAGTACTTC | CASSLRVRYEQYF
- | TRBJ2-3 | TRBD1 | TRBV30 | TGTGCCTGCTCGGATACAGGGGGCTACACAGATACGCAGTATTTT | CACSDTGGYTDTQYF
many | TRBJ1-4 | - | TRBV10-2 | TGCGCCAGCAGGGAGTTCCTGTCCACTAATGAAAAACTGTTTTTT | CASREFLSTNEKLFF
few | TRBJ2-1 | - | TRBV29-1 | TGCAGCGGGGTTAGCGGAGGGGGGTACAATGAGCAGTTCTTC | CSGVSGGGYNEQFF
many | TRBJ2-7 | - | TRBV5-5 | TGTGCCAGCAGCTCGACCCCGGGGGATTCTAGCTCCTACGAGCAGTACTTC | CASSSTPGDSSSYEQYF
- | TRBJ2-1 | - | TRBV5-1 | TGCGCCAGCAGCTTTTGGGGGTACGAGCTGGGTGGGCAGGAGTTCTTC | CASSFWGYELGGQEFF
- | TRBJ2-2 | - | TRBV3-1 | TGTGCCAGCAGCCAAGGGGCAGTGATCACCGGGGAGCTGTTTTTT | CASSQGAVITGELFF
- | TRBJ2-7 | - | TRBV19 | TGTGCCAGTAGTATTGGGGCACGGAGGGCCTACGAGCAGTACTTC | CASSIGARRAYEQYF
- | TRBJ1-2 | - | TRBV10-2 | TGCGCCAGCAGTGTCTCTGCCACAGCTAACTATGGCTACACCTTC | CASSVSATANYGYTF
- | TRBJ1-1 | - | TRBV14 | TGTGCCAGCAGCCAAGGAGTTAGGTCTGAAGCTTTCTTT | CASSQGVRSEAFF
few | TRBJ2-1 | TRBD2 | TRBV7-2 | TGTGCCAGCAGCGGCCGCGGGACTAGCGGGTCCTACAATGAGCAGTTCTTC | CASSGRGTSGSYNEQFF
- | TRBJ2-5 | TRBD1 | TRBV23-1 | TGCGCCAGCAGTCAAGTAGGGCAGGGGGTAGAGACCAGGAAGACCCAGTACTTC | CASSQVGQGVETRKTQYF
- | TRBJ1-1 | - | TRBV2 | TGTGCCAGCACTGCGACAAGGAACACTGAAGCTTTCTTT | CASTATRNTEAFF
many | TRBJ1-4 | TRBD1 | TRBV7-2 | TGTGCCAGCAGCTTGACAGGGTCTAATGAAAAACTGTTTTTT | CASSLTGSNEKLFF
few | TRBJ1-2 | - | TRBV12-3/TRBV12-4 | TGTGCCAGCAGTTTAAACGTCCACTATGGCTACACCTTC | CASSLNVHYGYTF
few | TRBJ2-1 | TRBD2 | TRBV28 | TGTGCCAGCAGTGGATTAGCGGGAGGCCGTCGATTAAGCTCCTACAATGAGCAGTTCTTC | CASSGLAGGRRLSSYNEQFF
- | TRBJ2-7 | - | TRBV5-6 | TGTGCCAGCAGCTGGGTCCCGGTGATCGGTTCCTACGAGCAGTACTTC | CASSWVPVIGSYEQYF
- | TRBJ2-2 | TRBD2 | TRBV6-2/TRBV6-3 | TGTGCCAGCAATCCTAGCGGGAGGAGGAACACCGGGGAGCTGTTTTTT | CASNPSGRRNTGELFF
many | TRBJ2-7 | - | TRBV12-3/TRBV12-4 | TGTGCCAGCAGGACAGCTCTTGGCCACGAGCAGTACTTC | CASRTALGHEQYF
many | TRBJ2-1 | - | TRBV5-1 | TGCGCCAGCAGCTTGGTCCGGGGGGCAAACAATGAGCAGTTCTTC | CASSLVRGANNEQFF
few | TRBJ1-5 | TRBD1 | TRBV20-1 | TGCAGTGCTAGAGCCAGGGGGGTCAATCAGCCCCAGCATTTT | CSARARGVNQPQHF
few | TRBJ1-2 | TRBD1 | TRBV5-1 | TGCGCCAGCAGCGCGGGGACAGGGGGCTTGTCGGGCTACACCTTC | CASSAGTGGLSGYTF
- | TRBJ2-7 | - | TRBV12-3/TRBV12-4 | TGTGCCAGCAGACATCGCAAGGAAGAGCAGTACTTC | CASRHRKEEQYF
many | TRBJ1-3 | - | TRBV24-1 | TGTGCCACCAGCCATCAGAATCCATACAGGGATCGAAACACCATATATTTT | CATSHQNPYRDRNTIYF
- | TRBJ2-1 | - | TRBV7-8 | TGTGCCAGCAGCCCGGGACTCACGGGGTACAATGAGCAGTTCTTC | CASSPGLTGYNEQFF
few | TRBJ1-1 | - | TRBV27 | TGTGCCAGCAGTTTTGGGACGGCGGGTGAAGCTTTCTTT | CASSFGTAGEAFF
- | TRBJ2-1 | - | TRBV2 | TGTGCCAGCACCCCCCAAAGCGCAGAGTTCTTC | CASTPQSAEFF
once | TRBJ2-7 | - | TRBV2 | TGTGCCAGCAGTCCCGGGACTCCCAGGAGCTCCTACGAGCAGTACTTC | CASSPGTPRSSYEQYF
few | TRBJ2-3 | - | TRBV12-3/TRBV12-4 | TGTGCCAGCAGTTTAAGCCTAGCCCGTGATACGCAGTATTTT | CASSLSLARDTQYF
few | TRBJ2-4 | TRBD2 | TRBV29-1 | TGCAGCGTTGTACCCGGGACTAGCGCTGAAAAAAACATTCAGTACTTC | CSVVPGTSAEKNIQYF
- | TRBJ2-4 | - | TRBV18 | TGTGCCAGCTCCCCGGGGCAGGACAACATTCAGTACTTC | CASSPGQDNIQYF
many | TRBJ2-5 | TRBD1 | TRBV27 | TGTGCCAGCAGTCCATCCACAGGGGGCGGGGGAGAGACCCAGTACTTC | CASSPSTGGGGETQYF
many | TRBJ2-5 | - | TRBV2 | TGTGCCAGCGAAACAGGGACATCCCAAGAGACCCAGTACTTC | CASETGTSQETQYF
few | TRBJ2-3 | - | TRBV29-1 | TGCAGCGCTGATAGCGGAGGATTCACAGATACGCAGTATTTT | CSADSGGFTDTQYF
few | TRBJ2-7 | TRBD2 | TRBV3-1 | TGTGCCAGCAGCCAAGATCTGAGGCTAGCGGGGGTTTACGAGCAGTACTTC | CASSQDLRLAGVYEQYF
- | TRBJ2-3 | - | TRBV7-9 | TGTGCCAGCAGTGCCAATCCAACAGATACGCAGTATTTT | CASSANPTDTQYF
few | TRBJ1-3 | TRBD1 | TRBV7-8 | TGTGCCAGCAGCTTAGTTGCCAGGGGGGGAAACACCATATATTTT | CASSLVARGGNTIYF
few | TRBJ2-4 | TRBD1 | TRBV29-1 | TGCAGCGTTGGACAGGGAAGGGGCATTCGGTACTTC | CSVGQGRGIRYF
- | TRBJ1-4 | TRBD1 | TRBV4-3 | TGCGCCAGCAGCCAAGTAATTAATCGGGACAGGGTCGGTGAAAAACTGTTTTTT | CASSQVINRDRVGEKLFF
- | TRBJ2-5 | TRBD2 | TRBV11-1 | TGTGCCAGCAGCTTACCCGGACTAGCGGGGGGCCGTTACCAAGAGACCCAGTACTTC | CASSLPGLAGGRYQETQYF